This TCR beta chain was recorded in a study of CD8 T cells in ankylosing spondylitis. Germline V gene sequence: CDR1 MNHEY, CDR2 SMNVEV (reference sequence). The CDR3 is 15 residues long. V lost 0 bases and J 5 bases, leaving 13 bases between the germline ends. This clonotype was observed a handful of times. Antigen unknown. The authors made TCR beta libraries by quantitative 5'-RACE with molecular barcodes. In TCRdb, the 5' RACE reads were re-called with MiXCR into one record per CDR3 protein. The table has 700,000 to 850,000 distinct CDR3 sequences, 10% to 15% seen once. Whole-study findings and limits: Ankylosing spondylitis blood appeared to be characterized by a TCR beta motif of 8 or 9 highly homologous variants. Prior work had noted some motif variants in reactive arthritis blood and synovial fluid. Within peripheral blood, clones linked to disease were CD8+ and relatively rare. Reportedly, matched ankylosing spondylitis synovial fluid was significantly enriched for disease-linked clones.

This chain uses TRBV27 with TRBJ2-5, with D possibly being TRBD1 or TRBD2 (5 bases each). The sequence was collected from a male donor with ankylosing spondylitis. What was sequenced was blood, either unsorted or a sorted T cell fraction (not recorded which). The CDR3 DNA reads TGTGCCAGCAGTTTATCGAGGGGTAGCGAGGAGACCCAGTACTTC. Its protein product is CASSLSRGSEETQYF.